Presented here are 16 T cell receptor beta chains from one specimen sequenced in a study of blood T cell repertoires in COVID-19. Repertoires were generated with immunoSEQ multiplex PCR, while TCRdb's copy carries only in-frame clones and drops some. Here the sample spans about 73,000 clones, under 90% being singletons. Source material: peripheral blood. The receptors were gathered from a woman aged 55 to 70 with acute or convalescent COVID-19.

The chain is built from TRBV7-3 and TRBJ2-3, with a tentative D call TRBD1 (5 bases). Germline assignment: CDR1 SGHTA and CDR2 FQGTGA. The CDR3 consists of 13 residues. V shed 1 base and J shed 9 bases, with 11 bases lying between them. Written as DNA, the CDR3 is TGTGCCAGCAGCTTAATTCTTGGGGCCACGCAGTATTTT. It is translated as CASSLILGATQYF.

The J gene is TRBJ1-4, the V gene TRBV29-1, with TRBD1 identical over 7 bases. The germline gives CDR1 SQVTM, CDR2 ANQGSEA. The CDR3 length is 13 residues. Trimming cost V 6 bases and J 4 bases; bases outside gene matches: 5. The CDR3 sequence: CSVGRGNNEKLFF. The CDR3 DNA is TGCAGCGTCGGCAGGGGGAATAATGAAAAACTGTTTTTT.

This chain uses TRBV7-9 with TRBJ1-6; the match to TRBD1 covers 8 bases. J lost 5 bases, V lost 5 bases, and 8 bases had no gene match. The germline V gene has CDR1 SEHNR and CDR2 FQNEAQ (reference sequence). This CDR3 has 16 residues. CDR3 sequence: CASSQDRVDNNSPLHF. CDR3 nucleotides: TGTGCCAGCAGCCAGGACAGGGTGGATAATAATTCACCCCTCCACTTT.

This chain connects TRBV27 to TRBJ1-5; no reliable D call. Germline values: CDR1 MNHEY, CDR2 SMNVEV (reference sequence). The CDR3 contains 14 residues. With 2 bases removed from V and 5 bases from J, the gap between germline ends came to 10 bases. The CDR3, as DNA: TGTGCCAGCAGTTTAATGACGACTGATCAGCCCCAGCATTTT. Its translation: CASSLMTTDQPQHF.

This clone was counted a single time. The V and J genes are TRBV7-2 and TRBJ2-1, with 12 bases aligning to TRBD2. The CDR3 consists of 13 residues. J was trimmed by 15 bases and V by 6 bases; bases with no gene match: 9. Germline CDR1 is SGHTA and CDR2 is FQGNSA. CDR3 nucleotides: TGTGCCAGCAGTCCAACTAGCGGGAGGAAGCGGTTCTTC. This gives the protein CASSPTSGRKRFF.

The chain links TRBV5-1 to TRBJ2-5; a possible D gene is TRBD2 (6 bases). The CDR3 loop spans 12 amino acids. Trimming took 4 bases from V and 5 from J, leaving 9 bases between them. From germline, CDR1 is SGHRS and CDR2 YFSETQ. This CDR3 is CASSQGRETQYF. CDR3 nucleotide sequence: TGCGCCAGCAGCCAAGGGAGGGAGACCCAGTACTTC.

This rearrangement joins TRBV29-1 to TRBJ2-5, with 8 nucleotides matching TRBD2. The CDR3 has 14 residues. Germline-derived CDR1 and CDR2 are SQVTM and ANQGSEA. Losses at the gene ends were 6 bases for V and 3 bases for J; bases not matched to a gene: 9. CDR3 protein: CSVDPGGEKETQYF. The CDR3 bases are TGCAGCGTCGACCCCGGGGGGGAAAAAGAGACCCAGTACTTC.

This clone came up once. The chain combines TRBV5-1 with TRBJ2-3; 11 bases fit TRBD1. The J segment lost 5 bases and the V segment lost 4 bases, leaving 12 bases of the junction unmatched. This CDR3 region has 17 residues. Germline values: CDR1 SGHRS, CDR2 YFSETQ. Here the CDR3 DNA reads TGCGCCAGCAGCATTGGACAGGGGGCGCGATATGGAGATACGCAGTATTTT. It translates to CASSIGQGARYGDTQYF.

The rearrangement uses TRBV7-9 and TRBJ1-2; 8 bases match TRBD1. CDR1 is SEHNR, CDR2 FQNEAQ, per germline (reference sequence). The CDR3 spans 13 residues. V lost 5 bases to trimming and J lost 4 bases; unmatched junction nucleotides: 3. CDR3 coding DNA: TGTGCCAGCAGCCGCGGGACAGGCTATGGCTACACCTTC. It yields the protein CASSRGTGYGYTF. The variable domain in full, with the rest retrieved from reference TRBV7-9 and TRBJ1-2, is DTGVSQNPRHKITKRGQNVTFRCDPISEHNRLYWYRQTLGQGPEFLTYFQNEAQLEKSRLLSDRFSAERPKGSFSTLEIQRTEQGDSAMYLCASSRGTGYGYTFGSGTRLTVV.

This chain uses TRBV7-3 with TRBJ2-1; 7 nucleotides agree with TRBD1. The CDR3 contains 14 residues. Germline CDR1 is SGHTA and CDR2 is FQGTGA. Trimming removed 5 bases from V and 4 bases from J; junction bases left unmatched: 5. CDR3 DNA sequence: TGTGCCAGCAGCCCGGGACAGATATACAATGAGCAGTTCTTC. It specifies CASSPGQIYNEQFF.

The genes are TRBV7-8 and TRBJ2-3, with 7 bases fitting TRBD1. CDR1 and CDR2 (germline): SGHVS, FQNEAQ. V trimming: 5 bases; J trimming: 3 bases; junction bases outside the gene matches: 14. The CDR3 is 17 amino acids. CDR3 DNA: TGTGCCAGCAGCGTATTATCGGGACAGATCAGGACAGATACGCAGTATTTT. Translation gives CASSVLSGQIRTDTQYF. The complete variable domain, with remaining parts taken from reference TRBV7-8 and TRBJ2-3, reads GAGVSQSPRYKVAKRGQDVALRCDPISGHVSLFWYQQALGQGPEFLTYFQNEAQLDKSGLPSDRFFAERPEGSVSTLKIQRTQQEDSAVYLCASSVLSGQIRTDTQYFGPGTRLTVL.

This clone was counted a single time. This sequence joins TRBV9 and TRBJ2-1; 9 bases match TRBD1. Per germline, CDR1 SGDLS and CDR2 YYNGEE. V trimming: 0 bases; J trimming: 7 bases; junction bases outside the gene matches: 5. There are 15 residues in the CDR3. CDR3 nucleotides: TGTGCCAGCAGCGTAGAGGGACAGGGTCGAAATGAGCAGTTCTTC. Translation: CASSVEGQGRNEQFF.

This chain uses TRBV24-1 with TRBJ2-1; 7 bases are a match to TRBD2. Germline V gene data show CDR1 as KGHDR and CDR2 as SFDVKD. After removal of 2 bases from V and 3 bases from J, the junction contained 12 bases not matched to a gene. This CDR3 comprises 18 residues. CDR3 amino acids: CATSDWGKAGASYNEQFF. The CDR3 DNA is TGTGCCACCAGTGATTGGGGGAAGGCGGGAGCGAGCTACAATGAGCAGTTCTTC.

V and J are TRBV7-9 and TRBJ2-1, with D possibly matching TRBD2 (6 bases). Looked up from germline, CDR1 is SEHNR and CDR2 is FQNEAQ (reference sequence). V was trimmed by 2 bases and J by 0 bases, leaving 8 bases between them. The CDR3 totals 15 residues. CDR3 loop: CASSLPGDSYNEQFF. The CDR3 DNA follows: TGTGCCAGCAGCTTACCGGGGGACTCCTACAATGAGCAGTTCTTC. Complete variable domain (other parts from reference TRBV7-9 and TRBJ2-1): DTGVSQNPRHKITKRGQNVTFRCDPISEHNRLYWYRQTLGQGPEFLTYFQNEAQLEKSRLLSDRFSAERPKGSFSTLEIQRTEQGDSAMYLCASSLPGDSYNEQFFGPGTRLTVL.

This clone appeared once. V is TRBV7-9 and J is TRBJ2-7; 11 bases map to TRBD1. Germline V CDR1 and CDR2: SEHNR, FQNEAQ (reference sequence). This CDR3 spans 15 amino acids. The ends lost 6 bases at V and 1 base at J; junction bases unmatched: 5. The CDR3 coding sequence is TGTGCCAGCAGTCCCTGGGACAGGGGGTCCTACGAGCAGTACTTC. Protein: CASSPWDRGSYEQYF.

The J gene is TRBJ1-1, the V gene TRBV6-5; 10 bases agree with TRBD1. CDR1 and CDR2 (germline): MNHEY, SVGAGI. The junction had 3 bases not matched to a gene; V was cut back by 7 bases and J by 1 base. The CDR3 totals 14 residues. CDR3 residues: CASIRDRGNTEAFF. The DNA of the CDR3 is TGTGCCAGCATCAGGGACAGGGGGAACACTGAAGCTTTCTTT.